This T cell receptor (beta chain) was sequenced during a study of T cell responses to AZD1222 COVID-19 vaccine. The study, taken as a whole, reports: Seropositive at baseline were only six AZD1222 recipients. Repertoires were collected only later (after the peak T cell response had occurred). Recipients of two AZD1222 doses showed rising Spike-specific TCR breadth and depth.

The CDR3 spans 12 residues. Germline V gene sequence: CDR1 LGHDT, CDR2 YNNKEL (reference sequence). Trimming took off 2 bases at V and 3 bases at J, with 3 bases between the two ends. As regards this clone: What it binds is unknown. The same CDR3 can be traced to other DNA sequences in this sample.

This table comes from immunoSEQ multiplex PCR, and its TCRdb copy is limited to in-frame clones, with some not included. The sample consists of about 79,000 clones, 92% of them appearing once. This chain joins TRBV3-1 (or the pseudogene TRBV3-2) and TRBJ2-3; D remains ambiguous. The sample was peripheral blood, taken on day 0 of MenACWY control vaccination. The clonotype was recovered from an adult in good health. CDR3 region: CASSQSTDTQYF. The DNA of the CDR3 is TGTGCCAGCAGCCAATCAACAGATACGCAGTATTTT.